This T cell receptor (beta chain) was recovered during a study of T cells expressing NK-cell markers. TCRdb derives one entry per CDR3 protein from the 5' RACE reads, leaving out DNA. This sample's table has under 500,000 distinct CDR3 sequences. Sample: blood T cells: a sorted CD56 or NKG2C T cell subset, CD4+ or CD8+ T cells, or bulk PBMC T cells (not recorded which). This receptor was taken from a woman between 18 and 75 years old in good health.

The CDR3 sequence is CASSQGGSYVAAFF. The chain uses TRBV3-1 and TRBJ1-1. Looked up from germline, CDR1 is LGHDT and CDR2 is YNNKEL (reference sequence). This CDR3 is 14 amino acids long.